One sample yielded the 4 T cell receptor beta chains listed below, sequenced in a study of blood T cell repertoires in COVID-19. Clones were read by immunoSEQ multiplex PCR, and TCRdb kept only the in-frame ones, dropping some. The sample has tens of thousands of clones, approximately 88% seen once. Sequencing was carried out using peripheral blood. The receptors shown here come from a woman in her seventies with acute or convalescent COVID-19.

The chain carries TRBV5-1 and TRBJ2-5; the D is unclear. V was trimmed by 4 bases and J by 4 bases, leaving 17 bases between them. Germline values: CDR1 SGHRS, CDR2 YFSETQ. This CDR3 comprises 15 residues. The CDR3 DNA sequence: TGCGCCAGCAGCCCTAATCCCGGTAGTATAGAGACCCAGTACTTC. It translates to CASSPNPGSIETQYF.

V gene TRBV19 combines with J gene TRBJ1-5, with TRBD1 matching 9 bases. The V gene's germline CDR1 is LNHDA and CDR2 SQIVND (reference sequence). V lost 6 bases to trimming and J lost 7 bases; unmatched junction nucleotides: 7. This CDR3 is 14 amino acids long. In DNA form, the CDR3 reads TGTGCCAGTAGCCCGGACAGGGGTGGGCAGCCCCAGCATTTT. Residues: CASSPDRGGQPQHF.

The V gene is TRBV7-8, the J gene TRBJ1-2, with D perhaps TRBD1 (5 bases). The germline V and J ends were trimmed by 3 bases and 0 bases, with 17 bases remaining between them. CDR3 length: 17 amino acids. Germline CDR1 SGHVS, CDR2 FQNEAQ. Here the CDR3 DNA reads TGTGCCAGCAGCTTGGGGCGGGGGATACAAGCTAACTATGGCTACACCTTC. It codes for CASSLGRGIQANYGYTF.

The CDR3 sequence: CASSLSQGRQPQHF. In DNA form, the CDR3 reads TGTGCCAGCAGTTTGAGCCAGGGGCGTCAGCCCCAGCATTTT. V is TRBV28 and J is TRBJ1-5, with D possibly being TRBD1 (6 bases). Germline-derived CDR1 and CDR2 are MDHEN and SYDVKM. This CDR3 region has 14 residues. Trimming shortened V by 3 bases and J by 6 bases, and 12 bases separated the two germline ends.